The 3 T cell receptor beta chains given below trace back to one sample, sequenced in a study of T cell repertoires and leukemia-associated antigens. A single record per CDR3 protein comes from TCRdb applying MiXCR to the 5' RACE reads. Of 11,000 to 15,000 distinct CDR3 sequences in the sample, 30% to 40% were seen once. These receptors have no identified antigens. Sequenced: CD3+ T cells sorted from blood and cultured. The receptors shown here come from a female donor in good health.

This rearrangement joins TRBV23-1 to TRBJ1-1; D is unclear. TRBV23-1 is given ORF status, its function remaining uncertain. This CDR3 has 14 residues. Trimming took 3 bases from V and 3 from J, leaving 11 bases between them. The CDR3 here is CASSQKKRDTEAFF. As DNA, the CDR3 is TGCGCCAGCAGTCAGAAGAAACGGGACACTGAAGCTTTCTTT.

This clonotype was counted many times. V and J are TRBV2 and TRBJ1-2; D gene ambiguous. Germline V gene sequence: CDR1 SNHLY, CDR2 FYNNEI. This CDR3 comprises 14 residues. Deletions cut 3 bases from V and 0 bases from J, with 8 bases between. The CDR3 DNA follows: TGTGCCAGCAGTGAGAGCGGAACTAACTATGGCTACACCTTC. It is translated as CASSESGTNYGYTF. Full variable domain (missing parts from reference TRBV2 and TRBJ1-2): EPEVTQTPSHQVTQMGQEVILRCVPISNHLYFYWYRQILGQKVEFLVSFYNNEISEKSEIFDDQFSVERPDGSNFTLKIRSTKLEDSAMYFCASSESGTNYGYTFGSGTRLTVV.

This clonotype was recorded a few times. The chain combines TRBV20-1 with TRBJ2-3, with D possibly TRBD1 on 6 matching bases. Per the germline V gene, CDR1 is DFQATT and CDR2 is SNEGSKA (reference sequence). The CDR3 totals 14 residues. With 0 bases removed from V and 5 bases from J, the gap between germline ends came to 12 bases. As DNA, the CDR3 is TGCAGTGCTAGAGAGACAGGACAAGGAGATACGCAGTATTTT. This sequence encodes CSARETGQGDTQYF.